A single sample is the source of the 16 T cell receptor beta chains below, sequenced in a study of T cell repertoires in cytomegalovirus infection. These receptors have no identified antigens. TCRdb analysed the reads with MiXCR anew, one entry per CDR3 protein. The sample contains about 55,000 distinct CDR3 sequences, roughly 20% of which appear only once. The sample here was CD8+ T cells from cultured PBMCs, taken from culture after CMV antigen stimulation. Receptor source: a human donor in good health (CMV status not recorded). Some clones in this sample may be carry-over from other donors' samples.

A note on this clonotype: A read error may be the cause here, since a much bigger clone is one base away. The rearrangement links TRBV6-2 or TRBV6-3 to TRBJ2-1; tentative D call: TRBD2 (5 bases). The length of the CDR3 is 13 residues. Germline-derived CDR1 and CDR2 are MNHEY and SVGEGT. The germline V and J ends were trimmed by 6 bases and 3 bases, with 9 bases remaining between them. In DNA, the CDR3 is TGTGCCAGCAGCCCCACTAGCTACAATGAGCAGTTCTTC. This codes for CASSPTSYNEQFF.

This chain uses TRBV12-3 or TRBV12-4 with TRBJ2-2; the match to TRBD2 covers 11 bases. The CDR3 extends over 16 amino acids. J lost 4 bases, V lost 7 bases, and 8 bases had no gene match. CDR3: CASTNTSGSPTGELFF. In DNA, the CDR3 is TGTGCCAGCACGAATACTAGCGGGAGTCCCACCGGGGAGCTGTTTTTT.

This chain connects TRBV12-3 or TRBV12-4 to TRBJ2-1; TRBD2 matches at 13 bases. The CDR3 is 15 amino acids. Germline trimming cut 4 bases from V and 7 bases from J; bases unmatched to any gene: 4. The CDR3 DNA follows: TGTGCCAGCAGTTCACTAGCGGGGGGGCCGAATGAGCAGTTCTTC. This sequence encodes CASSSLAGGPNEQFF.

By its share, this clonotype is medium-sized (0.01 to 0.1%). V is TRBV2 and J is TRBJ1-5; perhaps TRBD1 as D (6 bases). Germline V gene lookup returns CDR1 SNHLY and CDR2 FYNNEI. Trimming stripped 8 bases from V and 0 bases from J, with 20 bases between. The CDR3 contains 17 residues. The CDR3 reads CASSTGTTTYSNQPQHF. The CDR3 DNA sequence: TGTGCCAGCTCGACTGGGACAACCACCTATAGCAATCAGCCCCAGCATTTT.

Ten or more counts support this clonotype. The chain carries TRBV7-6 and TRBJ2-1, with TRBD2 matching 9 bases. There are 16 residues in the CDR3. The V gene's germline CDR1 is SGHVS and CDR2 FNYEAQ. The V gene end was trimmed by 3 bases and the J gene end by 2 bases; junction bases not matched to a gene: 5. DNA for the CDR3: TGTGCCAGCAGCTTGAGGTCTAGCGGGGCCTACAATGAGCAGTTCTTC. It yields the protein CASSLRSSGAYNEQFF.

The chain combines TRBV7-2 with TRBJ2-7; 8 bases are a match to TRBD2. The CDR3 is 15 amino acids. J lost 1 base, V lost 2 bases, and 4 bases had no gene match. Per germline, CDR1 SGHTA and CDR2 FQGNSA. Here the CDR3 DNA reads TGTGCCAGCAGCTTAATGGCGGGAGGATCCTACGAGCAGTACTTC. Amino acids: CASSLMAGGSYEQYF.

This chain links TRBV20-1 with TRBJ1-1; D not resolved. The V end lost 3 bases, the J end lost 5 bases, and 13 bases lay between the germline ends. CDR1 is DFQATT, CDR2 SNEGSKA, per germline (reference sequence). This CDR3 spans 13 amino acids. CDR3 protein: CSASLKGGTEAFF. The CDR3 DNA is TGCAGTGCTAGTCTTAAGGGAGGGACTGAAGCTTTCTTT.

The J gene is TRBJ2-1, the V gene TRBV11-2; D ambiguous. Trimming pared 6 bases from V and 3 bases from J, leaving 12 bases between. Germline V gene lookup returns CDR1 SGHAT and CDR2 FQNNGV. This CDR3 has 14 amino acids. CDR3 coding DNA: TGTGCCAGCAGTCCAAAGGGATACTACAATGAGCAGTTCTTC. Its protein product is CASSPKGYYNEQFF.

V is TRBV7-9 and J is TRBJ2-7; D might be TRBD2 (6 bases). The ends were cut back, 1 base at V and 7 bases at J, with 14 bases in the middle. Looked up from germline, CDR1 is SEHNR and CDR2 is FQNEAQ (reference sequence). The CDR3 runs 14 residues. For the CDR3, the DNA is TGTGCCAGCAGCTTAGTCGCGGGGCCCCTAGAGCAGTACTTC. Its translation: CASSLVAGPLEQYF.

The DNA for the CDR3 is TGCGCCAGCAGCAAAGGGACGGGCTCCTACGAGCAGTACTTC. Amino acid sequence: CASSKGTGSYEQYF. V usage is TRBV5-1 and J usage is TRBJ2-7; D could derive from TRBD1 or TRBD2 (5 bases each). CDR1 and CDR2 (germline): SGHRS, YFSETQ. The length of the CDR3 is 14 residues. V lost 4 bases, J lost 0 bases, and 11 bases lay in between. Supplemented by reference TRBV5-1 and TRBJ2-7, the full variable domain reads KAGVTQTPRYLIKTRGQQVTLSCSPISGHRSVSWYQQTPGQGLQFLFEYFSETQRNKGNFPGRFSGRQFSNSRSEMNVSTLELGDSALYLCASSKGTGSYEQYFGPGTRLTVT.

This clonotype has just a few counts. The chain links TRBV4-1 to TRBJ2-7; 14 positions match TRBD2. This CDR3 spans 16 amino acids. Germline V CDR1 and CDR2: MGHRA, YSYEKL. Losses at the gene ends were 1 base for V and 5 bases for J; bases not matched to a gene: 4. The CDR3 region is CASSQGSGLAGDEQYF. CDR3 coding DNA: TGCGCCAGCAGCCAAGGCTCGGGACTAGCGGGAGACGAGCAGTACTTC.

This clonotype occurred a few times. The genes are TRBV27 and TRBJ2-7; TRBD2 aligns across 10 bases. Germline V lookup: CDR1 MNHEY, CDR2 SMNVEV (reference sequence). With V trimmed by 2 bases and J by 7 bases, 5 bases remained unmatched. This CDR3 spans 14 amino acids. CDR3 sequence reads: CASSLRTSGNEQYF. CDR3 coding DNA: TGTGCCAGCAGTTTAAGAACTAGCGGGAATGAGCAGTACTTC.

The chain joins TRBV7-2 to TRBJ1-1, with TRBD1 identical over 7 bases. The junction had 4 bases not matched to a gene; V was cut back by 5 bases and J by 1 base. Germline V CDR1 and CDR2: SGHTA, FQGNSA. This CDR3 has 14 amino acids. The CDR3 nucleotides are TGTGCCAGCAGCCTAAACAGGGGGAACACTGAAGCTTTCTTT. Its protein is CASSLNRGNTEAFF.

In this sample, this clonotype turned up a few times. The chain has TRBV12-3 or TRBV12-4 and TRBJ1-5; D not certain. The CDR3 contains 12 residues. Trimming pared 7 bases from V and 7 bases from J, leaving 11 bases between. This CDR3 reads CASTLGGQPQHF. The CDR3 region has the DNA TGTGCCAGCACCCTCGGCGGGCAGCCCCAGCATTTT.

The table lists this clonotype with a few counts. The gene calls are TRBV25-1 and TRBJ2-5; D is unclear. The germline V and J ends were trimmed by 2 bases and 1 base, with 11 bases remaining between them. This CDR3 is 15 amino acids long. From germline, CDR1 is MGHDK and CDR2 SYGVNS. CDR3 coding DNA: TGTGCCAGCAGTGAAAGTCGCACCTTCCAAGAGACCCAGTACTTC. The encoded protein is CASSESRTFQETQYF.

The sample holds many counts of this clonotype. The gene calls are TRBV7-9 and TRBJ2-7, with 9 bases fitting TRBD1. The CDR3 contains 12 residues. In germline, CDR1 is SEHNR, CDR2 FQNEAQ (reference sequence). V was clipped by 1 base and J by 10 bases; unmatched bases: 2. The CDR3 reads CASSLGQGDQYF. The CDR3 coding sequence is TGTGCCAGCAGCTTAGGACAGGGGGATCAGTACTTC.